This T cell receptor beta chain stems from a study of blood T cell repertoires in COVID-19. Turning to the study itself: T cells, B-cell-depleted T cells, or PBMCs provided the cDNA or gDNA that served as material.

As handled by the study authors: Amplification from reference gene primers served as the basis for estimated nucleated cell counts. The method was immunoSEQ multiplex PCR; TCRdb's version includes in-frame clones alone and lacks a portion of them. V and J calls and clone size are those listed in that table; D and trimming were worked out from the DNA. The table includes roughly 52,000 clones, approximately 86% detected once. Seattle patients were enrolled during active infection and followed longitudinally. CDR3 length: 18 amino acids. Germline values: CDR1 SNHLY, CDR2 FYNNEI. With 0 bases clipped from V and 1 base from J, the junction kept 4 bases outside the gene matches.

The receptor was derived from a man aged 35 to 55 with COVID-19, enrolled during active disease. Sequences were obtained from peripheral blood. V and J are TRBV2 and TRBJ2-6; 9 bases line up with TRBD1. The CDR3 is CASSEAGGQGSGANVLTF. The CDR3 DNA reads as TGTGCCAGCAGTGAAGCGGGGGGACAGGGTTCTGGGGCCAACGTCCTGACTTTC.